The clone carrying this T cell receptor beta chain was recorded once. Its specificity is unknown. This record belongs to a study of PD-1 blockade in classical Hodgkin lymphoma. Every single patient, without exception, relapsed after autologous stem cell transplantation, and brentuximab vedotin exposure varied. General observations from the study: Patients were excluded if nivolumab began under 1 year after ASCT (the autologous transplant). The study found complete responders had baseline diversity similar to newly diagnosed patients. According to reports, newly diagnosed patients had lower baseline TCR diversity than healthy donors, and relapsed/refractory patients had lower baseline TCR diversity still.

Only in-frame clones appear in the TCRdb table, and some are missing; sequencing was by immunoSEQ multiplex PCR. The sample records about 37,000 clones, 76% being singletons. Per the germline V gene, CDR1 is SGHTA and CDR2 is FQGNSA. The CDR3 loop spans 18 amino acids. V was clipped by 1 base and J by 0 bases, with 18 bases between them. The starting material was peripheral blood mononuclear cells (PBMCs), obtained before the second cycle of nivolumab. This clonotype was sampled from a human donor with classical Hodgkin lymphoma. The chain carries TRBV7-2 and TRBJ2-5; D is perhaps TRBD1 or TRBD2 (6 bases each). CDR3 DNA sequence: TGTGCCAGCAGCTTAGTTGGGGGCCCCCGGGAGTACCAAGAGACCCAGTACTTC. This translates into CASSLVGGPREYQETQYF.